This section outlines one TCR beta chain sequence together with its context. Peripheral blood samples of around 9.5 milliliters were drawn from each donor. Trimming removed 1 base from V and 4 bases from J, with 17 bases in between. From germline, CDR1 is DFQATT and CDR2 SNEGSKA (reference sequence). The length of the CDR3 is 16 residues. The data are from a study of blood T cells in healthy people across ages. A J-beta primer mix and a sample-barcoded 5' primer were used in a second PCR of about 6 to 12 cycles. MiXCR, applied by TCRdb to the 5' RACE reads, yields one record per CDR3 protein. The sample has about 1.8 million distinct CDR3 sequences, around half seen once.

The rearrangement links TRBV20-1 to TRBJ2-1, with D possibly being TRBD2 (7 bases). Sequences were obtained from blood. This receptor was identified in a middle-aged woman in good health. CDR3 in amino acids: CSARGGLAGAYNEQFF. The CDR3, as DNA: TGCAGTGCTAGAGGGGGGCTGGCGGGGGCGTACAATGAGCAGTTCTTC.